A selection of T cell receptor beta chains follows, all from one sample in a study of blood T cell repertoires in COVID-19. Method: immunoSEQ multiplex PCR; TCRdb's copy keeps in-frame clones and lacks some. Among 200,000 to 300,000 clones listed, 75% to 95% were seen once. The sample consisted of peripheral blood. These receptors all come from a person between 18 and 30 years old with COVID-19, enrolled during active disease. Each CDR3 is given with its conserved first and last residue. D genes are given only for firm matches. Not every row has a clone size; where given, it reads once, few, many or a size class.

NA	TRBV30	TRBD2	TRBJ2-5	TGTGCCTGGGCCTCCGGGACTAGCATCCAGGAGACCCAGTACTTC	CAWASGTSIQETQYF
NA	TRBV19	TRBD2	TRBJ2-5	TGTGCCAGTAGTACCCCTTATGGACTAGCGGGAGACGAGACCCAGTACTTC	CASSTPYGLAGDETQYF
NA	TRBV4-1	TRBD1	TRBJ1-2	TGCGCCAGCAGCCAAGCACAGGGGGACTATGGCTACACCTTC	CASSQAQGDYGYTF
few	TRBV25-1	TRBD2	TRBJ2-1	TGTGCCAGCAGTGGTCGGACTAGCGGGATTTATGAGCAGTTCTTC	CASSGRTSGIYEQFF
NA	TRBV6-2/TRBV6-3	TRBD1	TRBJ2-7	TGTGCCAGCAGTTACTCGACGGGACAGGGAGTCCACGAGCAGTACTTC	CASSYSTGQGVHEQYF
once	TRBV5-1	NA	TRBJ2-7	TGCGCCAGCAGCTGGGTCGGGGACGAGCAGTACTTC	CASSWVGDEQYF
NA	TRBV6-5	TRBD2	TRBJ2-7	TGTGCCAGCAGGAGCGGGAATGGGTACGAGCAGTACTTC	CASRSGNGYEQYF
NA	TRBV10-3	NA	TRBJ2-7	TGTGCCACCACGCCGGCGGGGAGTTACGAGCAGTACTTC	CATTPAGSYEQYF
NA	TRBV27	TRBD2	TRBJ2-1	TGTGCCAGCAGACATACTAGCGGGAGCTCCTACAATGAGCAGTTCTTC	CASRHTSGSSYNEQFF
once	TRBV5-1	NA	TRBJ1-1	TGCGCCAGCAGCTTGGGAGGGCCCGTGATGACTGAAGCTTTCTTT	CASSLGGPVMTEAFF
NA	TRBV5-1	NA	TRBJ2-7	TGCGCCAGCAGCTTAAATACAGAGTACGAGCAGTACTTC	CASSLNTEYEQYF
NA	TRBV5-4	NA	TRBJ2-7	TGTGCCAGCAGCCCGGACTGGTCCTACGAGCAGTACTTC	CASSPDWSYEQYF
NA	TRBV25-1	NA	TRBJ2-7	TGTGCCAGCAGTGAATCGGTCAGGGTCTACGAGCAGTACTTC	CASSESVRVYEQYF
NA	TRBV6-2/TRBV6-3	TRBD2	TRBJ2-3	TGTGCCAGCAGTTGGACTAGCGGGGCCTCCTTTAGCACAGATACGCAGTATTTT	CASSWTSGASFSTDTQYF
NA	TRBV10-3	NA	TRBJ2-7	TGTGCCATCAGTGAGGCCCCGGGACTCCAATACGAGCAGTACTTC	CAISEAPGLQYEQYF
NA	TRBV19	TRBD1	TRBJ1-5	TGTGCCAGTAGTGCGACAGGGGGCGTCTATCAGCCCCAGCATTTT	CASSATGGVYQPQHF
NA	TRBV28	NA	TRBJ2-5	TGTGCCAGCAGGCCGCAGGGCCTACAAGAGACCCAGTACTTC	CASRPQGLQETQYF
NA	TRBV9	TRBD1	TRBJ1-5	TGTGCCAGCAGCGTAGAGAGACAGGGGATCGGGAATCAGCCCCAGCATTTT	CASSVERQGIGNQPQHF
NA	TRBV6-5	NA	TRBJ1-2	TGTGCCAGCCGGGGGGCTCGTGGCTACACCTTC	CASRGARGYTF
NA	TRBV3-1/TRBV3-2	NA	TRBJ1-2	TGTGCCAGCAGCCAAGAAATTGCGTCAAGCGGCTATGGCTACACCTTC	CASSQEIASSGYGYTF
NA	TRBV10-3	NA	TRBJ1-6	TGTGCCATCAGCACAGGGTGGGATTCACCCCTCCACTTT	CAISTGWDSPLHF
NA	TRBV19	NA	TRBJ2-5	TGTGCCAGTAGTATATATTCGTCAGGGGGGTCCCAAGAGACCCAGTACTTC	CASSIYSSGGSQETQYF
NA	TRBV2	TRBD1	TRBJ2-3	TGTGCCAGCAGTGTCGACAGGGGAACCACAGATACGCAGTATTTT	CASSVDRGTTDTQYF
NA	TRBV4-1	NA	TRBJ2-7	TGCGCCAGCAGCCAAGGAAGGGGCCTCTCCTACGAGCAGTACTTC	CASSQGRGLSYEQYF
NA	TRBV7-2	TRBD2	TRBJ2-5	TGTGCCAGCAGCTTAGGCCCGGGAGGCGAGACCCAGTACTTC	CASSLGPGGETQYF
once	TRBV19	TRBD1	TRBJ2-7	TGTGCCAGTAGTCTGACAGGGTACTCCTACGAGCAGTACTTC	CASSLTGYSYEQYF
NA	TRBV5-1	TRBD2	TRBJ2-7	TGCGCCAGCAGCCCCTTCGCGGGAGGAAACGATAACGAGCAGTACTTC	CASSPFAGGNDNEQYF
NA	TRBV19	TRBD1	TRBJ2-7	TGTGCCAGTAGTTCGACAGGGGCCCCCTACGAGCAGTACTTC	CASSSTGAPYEQYF
NA	TRBV5-4	TRBD1	TRBJ2-3	TGTGCCAGCTATCGGGACAGGGACGCAGATACGCAGTATTTT	CASYRDRDADTQYF
NA	TRBV2	NA	TRBJ1-6	TGTGCCAGCAGCCCCCTTCAGGAATCACCCCTCCACTTT	CASSPLQESPLHF
once	TRBV2	NA	TRBJ1-2	TGTGCCAGCAGTGGACCCGGGGGTAACTATGGCTACACCTTC	CASSGPGGNYGYTF
once	TRBV7-6	TRBD2	TRBJ2-5	TGTGCCAGCAGCTTAGGGACTAGCGGGGGCGAGACCCAGTACTTC	CASSLGTSGGETQYF
NA	TRBV27	NA	TRBJ2-3	TGTGCCAGCAGTTTGGGCAGGGGTAGGGATACGCAGTATTTT	CASSLGRGRDTQYF
NA	TRBV4-1	NA	TRBJ2-7	TGCGCCAGCAGCCTCGACTACCCTTACGAGCAGTACTTC	CASSLDYPYEQYF
NA	TRBV7-3	NA	TRBJ2-2	TGTGCCAGCAGCGTAGTAAACACCGGGGAGCTGTTTTTT	CASSVVNTGELFF
NA	TRBV2	NA	TRBJ1-6	TGTGCCAGCAGTCCCTATGGGGGGGATTCACCCCTCCACTTT	CASSPYGGDSPLHF
NA	TRBV29-1	TRBD2	TRBJ2-3	TGCAGCGTCCCCAATACACGGGGACTAGCGGGAGCGTGGGATACGCAGTATTTT	CSVPNTRGLAGAWDTQYF
NA	TRBV6-1	TRBD1	TRBJ2-7	TGTGCCAGCAGTGACGGGGCAGGGGGCTACGAGCAGTACTTC	CASSDGAGGYEQYF
NA	TRBV3-1/TRBV3-2	NA	TRBJ2-3	TGTGCCAGCAGCGCCATAGCGGTAGAGGATACGCAGTATTTT	CASSAIAVEDTQYF
NA	TRBV3-1/TRBV3-2	NA	TRBJ1-2	TGTGCCAGCAGCCAAGGCCCCACGGGGAACTATGGCTACACCTTC	CASSQGPTGNYGYTF
NA	TRBV27	NA	TRBJ2-1	TGTGCCAGCAGTTTATCCCTGGACACTTACAATGAGCAGTTCTTC	CASSLSLDTYNEQFF
NA	TRBV2	NA	TRBJ1-5	TGTGCCAGCAACGTGTTCCTCGGGGATCAGCCCCAGCATTTT	CASNVFLGDQPQHF
NA	TRBV7-2	TRBD2	TRBJ2-5	TGTGCCAGCAGCTTGGGAGGGCCAGAGACCCAGTACTTC	CASSLGGPETQYF
NA	TRBV10-3	TRBD2	TRBJ2-1	TGTGCCATCAGTGAGAGGGGTAGCGGGAGGACTACTGAGCAGTTCTTC	CAISERGSGRTTEQFF
NA	TRBV6-4	NA	TRBJ1-1	TGTGCCAGCTCCCAACAGGGTGGGACTGAAGCTTTCTTT	CASSQQGGTEAFF
NA	TRBV6-1	NA	TRBJ2-1	TGTGCCAGCAGTGAAGCTGCTAGCAGTTTGGGCAATGAGCAGTTCTTC	CASSEAASSLGNEQFF
NA	TRBV19	NA	TRBJ2-7	TGTGCCAGTAGGTCGGAGTCCTACGAGCAGTACTTC	CASRSESYEQYF
NA	TRBV11-2	TRBD1	TRBJ2-7	TGTGCCAGCAGCTTAAGGGACAGCTTCTACGAGCAGTACTTC	CASSLRDSFYEQYF
NA	TRBV20-1	TRBD2	TRBJ2-1	TGCAGTGCGAGGACTAGCGGGGGGCAGTTCTTC	CSARTSGGQFF
NA	TRBV27	NA	TRBJ1-1	TGTGCCAGCAGTTTAAAACACCCGAACCTTAACACTGAAGCTTTCTTT	CASSLKHPNLNTEAFF
NA	TRBV5-6	NA	TRBJ2-1	TGTGCCAGCAGCTTATCGCGGGATGAGCAGTTCTTC	CASSLSRDEQFF
few	TRBV24-1	TRBD2	TRBJ2-3	TGTGCCACCAGTGATTTCGGGGGGGGAAGCACAGATACGCAGTATTTT	CATSDFGGGSTDTQYF
NA	TRBV4-2	NA	TRBJ2-7	TGTGCCAGCAGCCAAGGGGACTCCGAGCAGTACTTC	CASSQGDSEQYF
NA	TRBV24-1	NA	TRBJ2-1	TGTGCCACCAGTGACCCCGGGGCGGGAAACTACAATGAGCAGTTCTTC	CATSDPGAGNYNEQFF
NA	TRBV7-2	TRBD2	TRBJ2-1	TGTGCCAGCAGCTCGACTAGCGGGTATTACAATGAGCAGTTCTTC	CASSSTSGYYNEQFF